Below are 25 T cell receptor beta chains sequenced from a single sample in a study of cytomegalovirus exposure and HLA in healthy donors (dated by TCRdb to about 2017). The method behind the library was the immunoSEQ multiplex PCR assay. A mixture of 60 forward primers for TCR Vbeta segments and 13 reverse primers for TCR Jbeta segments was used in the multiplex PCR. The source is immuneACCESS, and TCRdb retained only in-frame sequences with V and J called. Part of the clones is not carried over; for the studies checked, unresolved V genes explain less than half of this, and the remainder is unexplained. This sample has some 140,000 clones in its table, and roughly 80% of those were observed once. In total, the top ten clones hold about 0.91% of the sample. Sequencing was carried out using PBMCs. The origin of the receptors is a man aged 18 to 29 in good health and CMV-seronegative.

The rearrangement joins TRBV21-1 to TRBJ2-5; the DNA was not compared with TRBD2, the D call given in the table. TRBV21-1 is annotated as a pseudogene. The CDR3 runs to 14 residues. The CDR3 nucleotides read TGTGCCAGCAGCATTCGACTAGTCCAAGAGACCCAGTACTTC. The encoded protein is CASSIRLVQETQYF.

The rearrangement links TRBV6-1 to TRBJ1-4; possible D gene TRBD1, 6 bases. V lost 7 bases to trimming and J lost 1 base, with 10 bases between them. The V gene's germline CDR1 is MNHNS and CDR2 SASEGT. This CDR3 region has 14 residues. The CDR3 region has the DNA TGTGCCAGCAACCTACAGGGAACTAATGAAAAACTGTTTTTT. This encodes CASNLQGTNEKLFF.

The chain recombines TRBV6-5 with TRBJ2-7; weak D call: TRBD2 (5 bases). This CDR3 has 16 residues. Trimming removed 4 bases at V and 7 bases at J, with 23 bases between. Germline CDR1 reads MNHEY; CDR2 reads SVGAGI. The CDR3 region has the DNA TGTGCCAGCAGTTCAACACCCGGCGGGTGGGGAACTGAGCAGTACTTC. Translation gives CASSSTPGGWGTEQYF.

The CDR3 nucleotides are TGTGCCACTAGGCAGTACTATGGCTACACCTTC. This sequence encodes CATRQYYGYTF. V gene TRBV19 combines with J gene TRBJ1-2, with unresolved D. Trimming shortened V by 10 bases and J by 3 bases, and 9 bases separated the two germline ends. Germline lookup yields CDR1 LNHDA and CDR2 SQIVND (reference sequence). This CDR3 has 11 residues.

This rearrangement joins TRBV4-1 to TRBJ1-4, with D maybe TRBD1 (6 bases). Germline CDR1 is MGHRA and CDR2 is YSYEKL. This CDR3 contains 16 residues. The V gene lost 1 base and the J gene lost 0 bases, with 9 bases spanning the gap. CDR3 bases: TGCGCCAGCAGCCAAGGGACAGATGCAACTAATGAAAAACTGTTTTTT. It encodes CASSQGTDATNEKLFF.

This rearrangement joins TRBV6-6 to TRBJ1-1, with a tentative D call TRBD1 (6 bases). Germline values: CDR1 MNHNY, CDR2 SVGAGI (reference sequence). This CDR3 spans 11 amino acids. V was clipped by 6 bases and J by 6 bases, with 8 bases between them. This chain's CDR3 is CASSGQSEAFF. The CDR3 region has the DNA TGTGCCAGCAGCGGACAGTCTGAAGCTTTCTTT.

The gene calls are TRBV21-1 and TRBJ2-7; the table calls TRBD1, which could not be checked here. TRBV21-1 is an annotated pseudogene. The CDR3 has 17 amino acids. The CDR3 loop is CASSKWKGTGRPYEQYF. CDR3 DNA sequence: TGTGCCAGCAGCAAATGGAAGGGGACAGGGCGACCCTACGAGCAGTACTTC.

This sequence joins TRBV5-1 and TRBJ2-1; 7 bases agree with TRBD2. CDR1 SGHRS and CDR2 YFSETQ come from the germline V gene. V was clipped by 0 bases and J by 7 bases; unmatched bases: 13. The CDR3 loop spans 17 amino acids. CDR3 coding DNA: TGCGCCAGCAGCTTGGCCTGGCGCGGCGGGGGAGGGAATGAGCAGTTCTTC. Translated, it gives CASSLAWRGGGGNEQFF.

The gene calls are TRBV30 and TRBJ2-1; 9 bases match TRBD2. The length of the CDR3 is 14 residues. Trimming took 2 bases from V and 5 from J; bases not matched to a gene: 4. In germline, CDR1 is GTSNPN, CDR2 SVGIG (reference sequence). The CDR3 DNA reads TGTGCCTGGAGTATGAGCGGGGGGAACAATGAGCAGTTCTTC. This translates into CAWSMSGGNNEQFF.

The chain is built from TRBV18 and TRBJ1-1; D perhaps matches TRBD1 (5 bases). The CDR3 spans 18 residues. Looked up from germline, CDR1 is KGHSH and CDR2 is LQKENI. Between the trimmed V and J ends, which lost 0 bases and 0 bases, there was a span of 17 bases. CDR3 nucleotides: TGTGCCAGCTCACCACCGCGTGGGGGGAGGCGGATGAACACTGAAGCTTTCTTT. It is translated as CASSPPRGGRRMNTEAFF.

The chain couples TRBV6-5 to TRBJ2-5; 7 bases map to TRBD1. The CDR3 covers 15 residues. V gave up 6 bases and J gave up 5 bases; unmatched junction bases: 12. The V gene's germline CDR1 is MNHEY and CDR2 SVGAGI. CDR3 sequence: CASSPKYRGWETQYF. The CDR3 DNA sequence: TGTGCCAGCAGCCCAAAATACAGGGGCTGGGAGACCCAGTACTTC.

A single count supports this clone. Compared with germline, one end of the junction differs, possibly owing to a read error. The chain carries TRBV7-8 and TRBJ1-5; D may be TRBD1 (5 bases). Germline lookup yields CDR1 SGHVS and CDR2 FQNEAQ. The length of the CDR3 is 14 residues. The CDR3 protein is CASSLAGGYQPQHF. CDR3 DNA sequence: TGTGCCAGCAGCCTAGCGGGGGGGTACCAGCCCCAGCATTTT.

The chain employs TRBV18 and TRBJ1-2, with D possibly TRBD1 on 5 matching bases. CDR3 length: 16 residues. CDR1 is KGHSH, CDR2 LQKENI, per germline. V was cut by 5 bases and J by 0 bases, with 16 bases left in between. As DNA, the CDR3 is TGTGCCAGCTCATCCATACAGGCCTCTACTAACTATGGCTACACCTTC. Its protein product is CASSSIQASTNYGYTF.

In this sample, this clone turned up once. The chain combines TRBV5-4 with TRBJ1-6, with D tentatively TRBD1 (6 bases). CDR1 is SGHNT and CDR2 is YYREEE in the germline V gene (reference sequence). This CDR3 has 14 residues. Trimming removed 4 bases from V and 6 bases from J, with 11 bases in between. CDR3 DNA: TGTGCCAGCAGCCCGGGACACTCTAATTCACCCCTCCACTTT. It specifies CASSPGHSNSPLHF.

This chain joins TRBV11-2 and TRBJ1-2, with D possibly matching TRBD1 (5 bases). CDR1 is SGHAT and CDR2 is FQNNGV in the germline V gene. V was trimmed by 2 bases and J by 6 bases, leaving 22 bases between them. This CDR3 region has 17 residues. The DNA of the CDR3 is TGTGCCAGCAGCTTAAACGGTATCCCGGGCGGGGGAGATGGCTACACCTTC. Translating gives CASSLNGIPGGGDGYTF.

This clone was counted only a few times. CDR3 coding DNA: TGTGCCAGCAGCAAGGACAGGGGACGGGCAGATACGCAGTATTTT. It encodes CASSKDRGRADTQYF. V usage is TRBV5-6 and J usage is TRBJ2-3, with 9 bases aligning to TRBD1. With 4 bases clipped from V and 4 bases from J, the junction kept 7 bases outside the gene matches. Looked up from germline, CDR1 is SGHDT and CDR2 is YYEEEE. The CDR3 is 15 residues long.

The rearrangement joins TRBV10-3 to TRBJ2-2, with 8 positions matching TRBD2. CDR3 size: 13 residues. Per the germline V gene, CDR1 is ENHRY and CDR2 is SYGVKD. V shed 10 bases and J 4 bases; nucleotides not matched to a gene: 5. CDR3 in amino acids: CASTGGATGELFF. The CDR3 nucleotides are TGTGCCAGCACGGGAGGGGCCACCGGGGAGCTGTTTTTT.

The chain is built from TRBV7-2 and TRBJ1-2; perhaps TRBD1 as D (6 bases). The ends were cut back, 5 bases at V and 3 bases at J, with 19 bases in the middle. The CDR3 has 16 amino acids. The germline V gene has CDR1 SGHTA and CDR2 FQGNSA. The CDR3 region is CASSPIGGQVHYGYTF. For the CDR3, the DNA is TGTGCCAGCAGCCCTATAGGGGGTCAGGTGCACTATGGCTACACCTTC.

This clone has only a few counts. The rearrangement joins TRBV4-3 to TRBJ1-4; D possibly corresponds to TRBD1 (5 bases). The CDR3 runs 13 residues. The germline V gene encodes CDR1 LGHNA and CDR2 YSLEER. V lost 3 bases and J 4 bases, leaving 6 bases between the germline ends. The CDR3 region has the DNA TGCGCCAGCAGCCAGGGACTTAATGAAAAACTGTTTTTT. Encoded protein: CASSQGLNEKLFF.

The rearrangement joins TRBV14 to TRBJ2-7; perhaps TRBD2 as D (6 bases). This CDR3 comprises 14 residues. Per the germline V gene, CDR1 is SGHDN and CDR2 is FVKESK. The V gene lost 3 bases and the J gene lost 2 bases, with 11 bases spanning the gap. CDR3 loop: CASSQEGYTYEQYF. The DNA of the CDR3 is TGTGCCAGCAGCCAGGAGGGATATACCTACGAGCAGTACTTC.

The CDR3 nucleotides are TGCAGCGTGGCCCGGGACAGTAATCAGCCCCAGCATTTT. Translation gives CSVARDSNQPQHF. This sequence joins TRBV29-1 and TRBJ1-5; 7 nucleotides match TRBD1. Germline V gene lookup returns CDR1 SQVTM and CDR2 ANQGSEA. V shed 6 bases and J 4 bases; nucleotides not matched to a gene: 6. The CDR3 is made up of 13 amino acids.

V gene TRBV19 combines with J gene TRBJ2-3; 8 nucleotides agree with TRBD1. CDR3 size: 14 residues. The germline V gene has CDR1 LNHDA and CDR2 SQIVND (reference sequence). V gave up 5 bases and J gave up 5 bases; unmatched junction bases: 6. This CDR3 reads CASSASQGGDTQYF. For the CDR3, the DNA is TGTGCCAGTAGTGCCTCACAGGGGGGAGATACGCAGTATTTT.

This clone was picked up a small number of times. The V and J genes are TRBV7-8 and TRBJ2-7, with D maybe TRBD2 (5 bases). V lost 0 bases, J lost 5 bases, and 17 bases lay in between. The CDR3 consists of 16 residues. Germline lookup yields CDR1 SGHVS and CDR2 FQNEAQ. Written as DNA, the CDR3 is TGTGCCAGCAGCTTAGCGATCGGGGAGTTGGTTCACGAGCAGTACTTC. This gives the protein CASSLAIGELVHEQYF.

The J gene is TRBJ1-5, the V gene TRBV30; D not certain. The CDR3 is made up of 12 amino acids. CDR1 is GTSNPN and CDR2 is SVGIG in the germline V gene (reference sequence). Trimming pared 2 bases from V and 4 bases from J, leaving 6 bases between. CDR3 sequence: CAWSLLNQPQHF. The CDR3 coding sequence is TGTGCCTGGAGTTTACTGAATCAGCCCCAGCATTTT.

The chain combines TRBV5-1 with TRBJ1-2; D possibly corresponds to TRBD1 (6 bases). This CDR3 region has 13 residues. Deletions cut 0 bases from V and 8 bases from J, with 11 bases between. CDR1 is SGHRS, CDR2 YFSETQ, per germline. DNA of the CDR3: TGCGCCAGCAGCTTGGAAGGACAGAGGGGCTACACCTTC. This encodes CASSLEGQRGYTF.